The clone carrying this T cell receptor beta chain appeared a few times. What it binds is not known. These data are taken from a study of T cell repertoires in cytomegalovirus infection. Study background: From public TCR beta signatures came an indication of both CMV infection and matching HLA type. Whole-study results and caveats: There were HLA-C-restricted CMV-specific TCR beta clonotypes dominating the ex vivo response. The cumulative frequency of public TCR beta families identified carriers of CMV plus the relevant HLA.

The CDR3 sequence is 14 residues long. Germline CDR1 reads SGHAT; CDR2 reads FQNNGV. Trimming pared 5 bases from V and 2 bases from J, leaving 10 bases between. TCRdb analysed the reads with MiXCR anew, one entry per CDR3 protein. The sample lists more than 300,000 distinct CDR3 sequences; approximately 35% were seen once. The source material was cultured PBMCs, sampled from culture after CMV antigen stimulation. The J gene is TRBJ1-5, the V gene TRBV11-2; perhaps TRBD1 as D (5 bases). The sequence was collected from a human donor in good health (CMV status not recorded). Some clones in this sample may be carry-over from other donors' samples. The CDR3 loop reads CASSQGPGNQPQHF. The CDR3 DNA sequence: TGTGCCAGCAGCCAGGGACCTGGCAATCAGCCCCAGCATTTT.